The clone carrying this TCR beta chain was recorded only once. The antigen is undetermined. The source of the sample is a study of beta chain features in type 1 diabetes. Reverse transcription of all isolated RNA meant that expressed TCRB transcripts were sequenced. Some clones are missing from TCRdb's copy, which holds only in-frame ones; the method was immunoSEQ multiplex PCR. Of 500,000 to 800,000 clones in the sample, 12% are singletons; the top ten hold around 0.12%. Regarding the study as a whole: TCRB CDR3s from Type 1 diabetes patients were moderately but significantly shorter in all four CD4+ subsets. Type 1 diabetes patients had VDJ junctions that carried fewer insertions and more deletions. In these data, an HLA type influence on TCRB rearrangement remained unresolved.

CDR1 and CDR2 (germline): SGHNT, YYREEE (reference sequence). Trimming at V came to 1 base and at J to 5 bases, leaving 7 bases not matched to a gene. The CDR3 loop spans 15 amino acids. The chain recombines TRBV5-4 with TRBJ2-7; 9 bases fit TRBD1. This TCR derives from a young man with type 1 diabetes. The sequencing sample was made of naive CD4+ T cells from blood. CDR3 in amino acids: CASSLSDRGWDEQYF. The CDR3 DNA follows: TGTGCCAGCAGCTTGTCGGACAGGGGATGGGACGAGCAGTACTTC.